Below, 4 T cell receptor beta chains from the same sample are listed, as sequenced in a study of blood T cell repertoires in COVID-19 (dated by TCRdb to 2018 to 2020). Library preparation employed the immunoSEQ multiplex PCR assay. Here the immuneACCESS table is served through TCRdb, limited to in-frame sequences with V and J called. Missing clones are a known gap in these copies; in checked studies unresolved V genes cover under half, and the rest lacks a known reason. This sample gives 200,000 to 250,000 clones in total; around 86% of them show up just once. Around 2.1% of the sample rests with the top ten. The sample consisted of PBMCs or T cells enriched from blood (not recorded which). Receptors originate from a woman aged 45-60 years who had recovered from COVID-19.

The J gene is TRBJ2-1, the V gene TRBV5-1; the match to TRBD1 covers 8 bases. CDR1 and CDR2 from the germline V gene are SGHRS and YFSETQ. V lost 0 bases to trimming and J lost 12 bases; unmatched junction nucleotides: 14. The CDR3 has 16 amino acids. CDR3 protein: CASSLVGTGRLRGQFF. For the CDR3, the DNA is TGCGCCAGCAGCTTGGTCGGGACAGGCCGTCTTAGGGGGCAGTTCTTC.

The chain is built from TRBV7-9 and TRBJ2-7; 11 bases align to TRBD1. V was clipped by 1 base and J by 7 bases; unmatched bases: 12. Germline-derived CDR1 and CDR2 are SEHNR and FQNEAQ (reference sequence). The CDR3 totals 17 residues. The CDR3 DNA follows: TGTGCCAGCAGCTTAGTGCGGACAGGGGGCTATAGTTGGGAGCAGTACTTC. This gives the protein CASSLVRTGGYSWEQYF.

The genes are TRBV12-3 or TRBV12-4 and TRBJ1-2, with D possibly matching TRBD1 (6 bases). Trimming removed 1 base from V and 7 bases from J, with 10 bases in between. The CDR3 has 13 amino acids. CDR3 bases: TGTGCCAGCAGTTTAGTCCAGGGGACTGGCTACACCTTC. Translated, it gives CASSLVQGTGYTF.

V usage is TRBV18 and J usage is TRBJ1-1, with D hard to call. Germline-derived CDR1 and CDR2 are KGHSH and LQKENI. Trimming cost V 3 bases and J 8 bases, with 13 bases left between them. This CDR3 region has 13 residues. This CDR3 reads CASSPFKEGEAFF. CDR3 DNA: TGTGCCAGCTCACCCTTTAAGGAGGGCGAAGCTTTCTTT.